One and the same sample provided the 28 T cell receptor beta chains below, sequenced in a study of cytomegalovirus exposure and HLA in healthy donors. Vbeta (60) and Jbeta (13) primers were used in the PCR. The repertoire was sequenced with immunoSEQ multiplex PCR; TCRdb's copy has only in-frame clones and lacks some. The table has 130,000 to 150,000 clones, around 77% seen once. The sample was PBMCs. These receptors all come from a man aged 25-45 years in good health and CMV-seronegative.

V and J are TRBV9 and TRBJ2-7; 9 bases match TRBD1. V lost 4 bases to trimming and J lost 0 bases; unmatched junction nucleotides: 8. In germline, CDR1 is SGDLS, CDR2 YYNGEE. The CDR3 is 16 residues long. CDR3 bases: TGTGCCAGCAGCCCAGATCGGACAGGGGCCTCCTACGAGCAGTACTTC. Translating gives CASSPDRTGASYEQYF.

This clone was detected only a few times. The J gene is TRBJ2-3, the V gene TRBV12-5, with D possibly being TRBD1 (6 bases). The CDR3 length is 14 residues. V gave up 1 base and J gave up 4 bases, with 9 bases separating them. Germline V gives CDR1 LGHNT, CDR2 FRNRAP. CDR3 loop: CASGLGQGSDTQYF. CDR3 sequence (DNA): TGTGCTAGTGGTTTGGGCCAGGGGTCAGATACGCAGTATTTT.

The CDR3 DNA is TGTGCCATCAGTGAGTCGCCTAGCAGATACAATGAGCAGTTCTTC. Its translation is CAISESPSRYNEQFF. This chain uses TRBV10-3 with TRBJ2-1; a weak D match, TRBD2 (5 bases). Germline values: CDR1 ENHRY, CDR2 SYGVKD. Trimming took off 0 bases at V and 4 bases at J, with 10 bases between the two ends. This CDR3 comprises 15 residues.

V usage is TRBV5-6 and J usage is TRBJ2-7, with D possibly matching TRBD2 (6 bases). The CDR3 length is 14 residues. V was cut by 3 bases and J by 3 bases, with 13 bases left in between. Germline V gene data show CDR1 as SGHDT and CDR2 as YYEEEE. The CDR3 nucleotides are TGTGCCAGCAGCTCCAGGGTGGGGGGCTACGAGCAGTACTTC. Translated: CASSSRVGGYEQYF.

The chain links TRBV2 to TRBJ2-5; D might be TRBD1 (5 bases). Germline CDR1 SNHLY, CDR2 FYNNEI. V lost 4 bases and J 1 base, leaving 13 bases between the germline ends. The CDR3 covers 15 residues. The CDR3 nucleotides read TGTGCCAGCAGTGTATTGGCTGACAGCCAAGAGACCCAGTACTTC. Translated, it gives CASSVLADSQETQYF.

V gene TRBV11-2 combines with J gene TRBJ1-6, with TRBD1 as a possible D gene (6 bases). CDR3 length equals 15 residues. Germline-derived CDR1 and CDR2 are SGHAT and FQNNGV. Trimming left V 0 bases short and J 7 bases short, with 10 bases between. For the CDR3, the DNA is TGTGCCAGCAGCTTAGAACAGGGAGACAATTCACCCCTCCACTTT. Amino acids: CASSLEQGDNSPLHF. The whole variable domain, filled in from reference TRBV11-2 and TRBJ1-6, reads EAGVAQSPRYKIIEKRQSVAFWCNPISGHATLYWYQQILGQGPKLLIQFQNNGVVDDSQLPKDRFSAERLKGVDSTLKIQPAKLEDSAVYLCASSLEQGDNSPLHFGNGTRLTVT.

This clone was found a few times. The chain joins TRBV6-6 to TRBJ2-1, with 10 bases fitting TRBD1. Trimming cost V 2 bases and J 4 bases; bases outside gene matches: 5. The V gene's germline CDR1 is MNHNY and CDR2 SVGAGI (reference sequence). The CDR3 covers 16 residues. CDR3 amino acids: CASSYGTGAIYNEQFF. The CDR3 DNA sequence: TGTGCCAGCAGTTACGGGACAGGGGCGATATACAATGAGCAGTTCTTC.

This sequence joins TRBV18 and TRBJ2-4, with 7 positions matching TRBD1. Germline V gene sequence: CDR1 KGHSH, CDR2 LQKENI. CDR3 size: 17 residues. The ends lost 3 bases at V and 5 bases at J; junction bases unmatched: 13. In nucleotides, the CDR3 is TGTGCCAGCTCACCTCGGACAGGTACATCCTCCGAAAACATTCAGTACTTC. It codes for CASSPRTGTSSENIQYF.

The chain recombines TRBV11-2 with TRBJ1-2; 8 positions agree with TRBD1. V shed 1 base, J shed 7 bases, and the junction held 5 bases outside the gene matches. The CDR3 has 14 residues. Germline V gene data show CDR1 as SGHAT and CDR2 as FQNNGV. The CDR3 reads CASSLATGESGYTF. The CDR3, as DNA: TGTGCCAGCAGCTTAGCGACAGGGGAATCTGGCTACACCTTC.

V usage is TRBV4-2 and J usage is TRBJ2-5, with D maybe TRBD1 (6 bases). The CDR3 is 15 amino acids. Germline V CDR1 and CDR2: LGHNA, YNFKEQ. The ends were cut back, 1 base at V and 3 bases at J, with 12 bases in the middle. Written as DNA, the CDR3 is TGTGCCAGCAGCCAAGTGGGGGACACCGAAGAGACCCAGTACTTC. Translation gives CASSQVGDTEETQYF.

This clone was picked up a small number of times. This chain uses TRBV29-1 with TRBJ1-1; 7 bases line up with TRBD1. Trimming removed 1 base from V and 1 base from J; junction bases left unmatched: 0. There are 13 residues in the CDR3. Per the germline V gene, CDR1 is SQVTM and CDR2 is ANQGSEA. As DNA, the CDR3 is TGCAGCGTTGAAGGACAGGGGAACACTGAAGCTTTCTTT. Translating gives CSVEGQGNTEAFF.

The gene calls are TRBV4-1 and TRBJ2-7; TRBD1 aligns across 8 bases. Germline V gene lookup returns CDR1 MGHRA and CDR2 YSYEKL. There are 18 residues in the CDR3. The junction had 12 bases not matched to a gene; V was cut back by 0 bases and J by 2 bases. CDR3 amino acids: CASSQDGQGTTNPYEQYF. In nucleotides, the CDR3 is TGCGCCAGCAGCCAAGATGGACAGGGCACCACCAACCCCTACGAGCAGTACTTC.

This CDR3 reads CASSLGQALNQPQHF. In nucleotides, the CDR3 is TGTGCCAGCAGCTTGGGGCAGGCCCTCAATCAGCCCCAGCATTTT. The gene calls are TRBV5-6 and TRBJ1-5; D gene unclear. The germline CDR1 and CDR2 sequences are SGHDT and YYEEEE. The CDR3 spans 15 residues. Trimming stripped 0 bases from V and 3 bases from J, with 10 bases between.

This chain connects TRBV13 to TRBJ2-7; D gene unclear. V lost 3 bases, J lost 0 bases, and 12 bases lay in between. The CDR3 is made up of 15 amino acids. Germline CDR1 and CDR2: PRHDT and FYEKMQ (reference sequence). CDR3 sequence (DNA): TGTGCCAGCAGCTTCCTTGAGCACGTCTCCTACGAGCAGTACTTC. This codes for CASSFLEHVSYEQYF.

The rearrangement links TRBV25-1 to TRBJ2-5; 13 bases are a match to TRBD2. This CDR3 has 12 residues. In germline, CDR1 is MGHDK, CDR2 SYGVNS. The CDR3 spells CWTSGRKETQYF. The CDR3 coding sequence is TGTTGGACTAGCGGGAGAAAAGAGACCCAGTACTTC.

The J gene is TRBJ2-1, the V gene TRBV7-3, with no clear D. Germline-derived CDR1 and CDR2 are SGHTA and FQGTGA. The CDR3 is 16 residues long. The V gene lost 0 bases and the J gene lost 0 bases, with 9 bases spanning the gap. Written as DNA, the CDR3 is TGTGCCAGCAGCTTAACACCGAGGAGCTCCTACAATGAGCAGTTCTTC. It encodes CASSLTPRSSYNEQFF.

The CDR3 DNA reads TGTGCCAGCAGCCTTAACCCGACTAGCGGTGGATTCAATGAGCAGTTCTTC. It specifies CASSLNPTSGGFNEQFF. This rearrangement joins TRBV7-9 to TRBJ2-1; 9 positions match TRBD2. V gave up 5 bases and J gave up 6 bases; unmatched junction bases: 14. Germline assignment: CDR1 SEHNR and CDR2 FQNEAQ (reference sequence). There are 17 residues in the CDR3.

V usage is TRBV4-1 and J usage is TRBJ1-2, with D perhaps matching TRBD1 (5 bases). Germline CDR1 is MGHRA and CDR2 is YSYEKL. CDR3 length: 14 residues. Deletions cut 1 base from V and 0 bases from J, with 6 bases between. The CDR3 spells CASSQAGSNYGYTF. The CDR3 DNA reads as TGCGCCAGCAGCCAAGCAGGGTCTAACTATGGCTACACCTTC.

The rearrangement joins TRBV23-1 to TRBJ1-4; perhaps TRBD1 as D (6 bases). TRBV23-1 counts as an open reading frame of uncertain function. V gave up 4 bases and J gave up 8 bases, with 17 bases separating them. The CDR3 spans 15 residues. The CDR3 DNA follows: TGCGCCAGCAGTCCGACAGGTCCAGTCGGGGAAAAACTGTTTTTT. It encodes CASSPTGPVGEKLFF.

The CDR3 DNA sequence: TGCGCCAGCAGCTTGGTCCCAGGGAACACTGAAGCTTTCTTT. The encoded protein is CASSLVPGNTEAFF. The chain links TRBV5-1 to TRBJ1-1; D gene uncertain. The germline V gene has CDR1 SGHRS and CDR2 YFSETQ. V was cut by 0 bases and J by 1 base, with 7 bases left in between. The CDR3 totals 14 residues.

The chain's CDR3 is CASSVDNEQFF. DNA of the CDR3: TGCGCCAGCAGCGTCGACAATGAGCAGTTCTTC. The rearrangement links TRBV5-1 to TRBJ2-1; D unresolved. The CDR3 length is 11 residues. Trimming removed 4 bases at V and 5 bases at J, with 4 bases between. The germline gives CDR1 SGHRS, CDR2 YFSETQ.

The rearrangement joins TRBV7-9 to TRBJ1-5, with 8 bases aligning to TRBD1. With V trimmed by 4 bases and J by 2 bases, 1 base remained unmatched. Per germline, CDR1 SEHNR and CDR2 FQNEAQ (reference sequence). The CDR3 length is 14 residues. CDR3 protein: CASSSGGRNQPQHF. In DNA form, the CDR3 reads TGTGCCAGCAGCTCAGGGGGCCGCAATCAGCCCCAGCATTTT.

This clone turned up a few times. CDR3 region: CASRKSTGELFF. The CDR3 DNA sequence: TGTGCCAGCAGGAAGAGCACCGGGGAGCTGTTTTTT. V usage is TRBV7-9 and J usage is TRBJ2-2; D not resolved. Trimming stripped 6 bases from V and 4 bases from J, with 6 bases between. The CDR3 runs to 12 residues. The germline CDR1 and CDR2 sequences are SEHNR and FQNEAQ (reference sequence). Based on the CDR3 plus reference TRBV7-9 and TRBJ2-2, the full variable domain is DTGVSQNPRHKITKRGQNVTFRCDPISEHNRLYWYRQTLGQGPEFLTYFQNEAQLEKSRLLSDRFSAERPKGSFSTLEIQRTEQGDSAMYLCASRKSTGELFFGEGSRLTVL.

The rearrangement uses TRBV5-4 and TRBJ1-6; D might be TRBD1 (5 bases). V was trimmed by 1 base and J by 10 bases, leaving 15 bases between them. The CDR3 extends over 15 amino acids. Germline values: CDR1 SGHNT, CDR2 YYREEE (reference sequence). Here the CDR3 reads CASSLKIGANSPLHF. CDR3 sequence (DNA): TGTGCCAGCAGCTTGAAGATAGGGGCTAACTCACCCCTCCACTTT.

CDR3 nucleotides: TGCGCCAGCAGGACCGTGGGACAGGGGAACGAGCAGTACTTC. Amino acids: CASRTVGQGNEQYF. This chain uses TRBV5-1 with TRBJ2-7; TRBD1 matches at 10 bases. The V segment lost 5 bases and the J segment 5 bases; nucleotides outside the gene matches: 7. In germline, CDR1 is SGHRS, CDR2 YFSETQ. The CDR3 consists of 14 residues. Variable domain in full (rest from reference TRBV5-1 and TRBJ2-7): KAGVTQTPRYLIKTRGQQVTLSCSPISGHRSVSWYQQTPGQGLQFLFEYFSETQRNKGNFPGRFSGRQFSNSRSEMNVSTLELGDSALYLCASRTVGQGNEQYFGPGTRLTVT.

V is TRBV7-9 and J is TRBJ1-3; possible D gene TRBD1, 5 bases. The ends were cut back, 5 bases at V and 4 bases at J, with 18 bases in the middle. The length of the CDR3 is 16 residues. Germline CDR1 is SEHNR and CDR2 is FQNEAQ (reference sequence). The CDR3 DNA is TGTGCCAGCAGCCTCTTAGCCGGACAAAGAGGAAACACCATATATTTT. Encoded protein: CASSLLAGQRGNTIYF. Drawing the rest from reference TRBV7-9 and TRBJ1-3, the complete variable domain is DTGVSQNPRHKITKRGQNVTFRCDPISEHNRLYWYRQTLGQGPEFLTYFQNEAQLEKSRLLSDRFSAERPKGSFSTLEIQRTEQGDSAMYLCASSLLAGQRGNTIYFGEGSWLTVV.

This clone has just a few counts. The chain recombines TRBV19 with TRBJ2-1; 9 bases agree with TRBD2. This CDR3 region has 15 residues. Germline V gene sequence: CDR1 LNHDA, CDR2 SQIVND (reference sequence). V shed 6 bases, J shed 5 bases, and the junction held 8 bases outside the gene matches. CDR3 region: CASRKVAGDHNEQFF. The DNA of the CDR3 is TGTGCCAGTAGGAAGGTAGCGGGAGATCACAATGAGCAGTTCTTC.

This clone was detected once. V is TRBV28 and J is TRBJ2-2, with D possibly matching TRBD1 (5 bases). This CDR3 spans 16 amino acids. Per germline, CDR1 MDHEN and CDR2 SYDVKM. V dropped 8 bases and J dropped 8 bases, with 24 bases sitting between them. In DNA form, the CDR3 reads TGTGCCAGCGCCGAGATCCACAGGAAACACCGTGGGGAGCTGTTTTTT. This gives the protein CASAEIHRKHRGELFF.